The 20 T cell receptor beta chains below were found in one sample sequenced in a study of regulatory T cells in long-lasting Graves disease. Time point meaning: newly diagnosed GD, antithyroid drugs for less than 3 months. Researchers made the TCR library from RNA that was extracted from PBMCs. For TCR beta, libraries came from iRepertoire HTBI primers and Arm-PCR of CDR3 regions. TCRdb reprocessed the multiplex PCR reads via MiXCR and lists one record per CDR3 protein. The sample holds 550,000 to 600,000 distinct CDR3 sequences; 15% to 20% are singletons and the top ten take around 12%. The sample was also reused in another study, on T cells in Graves' hyperthyroidism and ophthalmopathy.

Sequenced here: peripheral blood mononuclear cells (PBMCs), sampled at new diagnosis, from a patient treated with antithyroid drugs. Receptors originate from a young man with Graves disease.

This clonotype occurred a few times. The chain couples TRBV10-3 to TRBJ1-1; a possible D gene is TRBD1 (5 bases). The CDR3 has 15 amino acids. Trimming removed 2 bases at V and 6 bases at J, with 16 bases between. The germline V gene encodes CDR1 ENHRY and CDR2 SYGVKD. The CDR3 loop is CAISEPGGGNPEAFF. The CDR3 DNA reads as TGTGCCATCAGTGAGCCGGGGGGGGGAAACCCTGAAGCTTTCTTT.

This clonotype was counted many times. This sequence joins TRBV27 and TRBJ2-7; 8 bases are shared with TRBD2. The junction had 5 bases not matched to a gene; V was cut back by 1 base and J by 0 bases. The CDR3 is 16 amino acids. Germline V lookup: CDR1 MNHEY, CDR2 SMNVEV (reference sequence). The CDR3 nucleotides are TGTGCCAGCAGTTTATATGGCGGGAGGCCCTCCTACGAGCAGTACTTC. Translated, it gives CASSLYGGRPSYEQYF.

On this clonotype: Germline is not matched at one junction end, which may reflect a read error. J is TRBJ1-2 and V is TRBV6-6, with a weak D call TRBD1 (6 bases). This CDR3 is 14 amino acids long. CDR1 is MNHNY and CDR2 is SVGAGI in the germline V gene (reference sequence). The CDR3 sequence is CASSYSDSVSGYTF. The CDR3 nucleotides are TGTGCCAGCAGTTACTCGGACAGCGTCTCTGGCTACACCTTT.

The sample holds a few counts of this clonotype. A much larger clone lies a single base off, so this may be a read error. The chain joins TRBV12-3 or TRBV12-4 to TRBJ1-5, with unresolved D. The CDR3 totals 14 residues. The CDR3 region is CANSLAVVGQPQHF. The CDR3 DNA is TGTGCCAACAGTTTAGCAGTCGTGGGTCAGCCCCAGCATTTT.

The genes are TRBV9 and TRBJ1-4; possible D gene TRBD1, 5 bases. CDR3 length: 13 residues. The V gene's germline CDR1 is SGDLS and CDR2 YYNGEE. V lost 1 base to trimming and J lost 10 bases, with 11 bases between them. As DNA, the CDR3 is TGTGCCAGCAGCGTACTGGACGGGGGAAAACTGTTTTTT. As protein: CASSVLDGGKLFF.

This clonotype was counted a few times. The chain joins TRBV5-1 to TRBJ2-3; TRBD2 matches at 9 bases. V trimming: 4 bases; J trimming: 0 bases; junction bases outside the gene matches: 6. CDR3 length: 16 amino acids. In germline, CDR1 is SGHRS, CDR2 YFSETQ. This CDR3 reads CASSGLARTSTDTQYF. DNA of the CDR3: TGCGCCAGCAGCGGACTAGCGCGAACTAGCACAGATACGCAGTATTTT.

This clonotype turned up a few times. The J gene is TRBJ2-5, the V gene TRBV7-9; tentative D call: TRBD1 (5 bases). The J call is uncertain, as TRBJ2-1 better fits the DNA end. The CDR3 extends over 14 amino acids. Germline CDR1 and CDR2: SEHNR and FQNEAQ (reference sequence). This CDR3 is CASSVEALRDEQFF. The CDR3 DNA follows: TGTGCCAGCAGCGTAGAGGCTCTCAGGGATGAGCAGTTCTTC.

This clonotype appeared a few times. The chain joins TRBV5-5 to TRBJ1-2, with 8 bases fitting TRBD1. The CDR3 length is 17 residues. The ends lost 0 bases at V and 5 bases at J; junction bases unmatched: 12. Germline CDR1 reads SGHKS; CDR2 reads YYEKEE (reference sequence). The CDR3 bases are TGTGCCAGCAGCTTGGCCAAAGGACAGGGCATCCGATATGGCTACACCTTC. This sequence encodes CASSLAKGQGIRYGYTF.

This clonotype was counted at least ten times. J is TRBJ2-1 and V is TRBV6-5, with D perhaps matching TRBD2 (6 bases). This CDR3 has 15 residues. Trimming removed 3 bases at V and 7 bases at J, with 16 bases between. Germline CDR1 MNHEY, CDR2 SVGAGI. DNA for the CDR3: TGTGCCAGCAGTTATGAGGAGGGGTCAACAAATGAGCAGTTCTTC. Translated, it gives CASSYEEGSTNEQFF.

There are many counts of this clonotype. In DNA, the CDR3 is TGTGCCAGTAGTGCAGGGTTGAGCAATCAGCCCCAGCATTTT. Translation: CASSAGLSNQPQHF. The rearrangement uses TRBV19 and TRBJ1-5; D is perhaps TRBD1 (5 bases). The germline V gene has CDR1 LNHDA and CDR2 SQIVND (reference sequence). V shed 5 bases and J shed 1 base, with 9 bases lying between them. The CDR3 has 14 residues.

The table lists this clonotype with many counts. The chain employs TRBV30 and TRBJ1-2, with TRBD1 as a possible D gene (5 bases). Germline CDR1 is GTSNPN and CDR2 is SVGIG (reference sequence). The ends were cut back, 1 base at V and 10 bases at J, with 19 bases in the middle. CDR3 length equals 14 residues. CDR3 sequence (DNA): TGTGCCTGGAGTGGCGTGGGACCGCCTTGGATCTACACCTTC. It encodes CAWSGVGPPWIYTF.

Many counts were recorded for this clonotype. The chain uses TRBV27 and TRBJ2-2, with TRBD2 as a possible D gene (5 bases). This CDR3 has 15 residues. V dropped 6 bases and J dropped 1 base, with 12 bases sitting between them. Germline CDR1 and CDR2: MNHEY and SMNVEV (reference sequence). CDR3 in DNA: TGTGCCAGCAGCACTAGAACCGTGAACACCGGGGAGCTGTTTTTT. This codes for CASSTRTVNTGELFF.

This clonotype has only a few counts. The rearrangement links TRBV5-1 to TRBJ2-1, with 9 bases lining up with TRBD2. The CDR3 sequence is 15 residues long. V dropped 4 bases and J dropped 7; count of bases not matched to a gene: 9. Germline assignment: CDR1 SGHRS and CDR2 YFSETQ. The CDR3 loop is CASSPIAGAVNEQFF. DNA for the CDR3: TGCGCCAGCAGCCCCATAGCGGGAGCGGTGAATGAGCAGTTCTTC.

J is TRBJ1-5 and V is TRBV13; TRBD1 agrees at 7 bases. The J segment lost 7 bases and the V segment lost 5 bases, leaving 8 bases of the junction unmatched. The germline gives CDR1 PRHDT, CDR2 FYEKMQ (reference sequence). The CDR3 runs 14 residues. Here the CDR3 reads CASSLRDSGQPQHF. The CDR3 nucleotides are TGTGCCAGCAGCCTCCGGGACAGTGGACAGCCCCAGCATTTT.

This clonotype was counted at least ten times. The chain recombines TRBV20-1 with TRBJ2-1; 7 nucleotides match TRBD2. This CDR3 region has 15 residues. Germline CDR1 reads DFQATT; CDR2 reads SNEGSKA (reference sequence). V shed 1 base, J shed 1 base, and the junction held 4 bases outside the gene matches. The CDR3 sequence: CSARGSSGSYNEQFF. In nucleotides, the CDR3 is TGCAGTGCTAGAGGCTCTAGCGGATCCTACAATGAGCAGTTCTTC.

This clonotype was counted many times. This sequence joins TRBV11-1 and TRBJ1-1; tentative D call: TRBD1 (6 bases). V was trimmed by 6 bases and J by 1 base, leaving 12 bases between them. The CDR3 runs 14 residues. Germline loops: CDR1 SGHAT, CDR2 FQDESV (reference sequence). CDR3 nucleotide sequence: TGTGCCAGCAGTTTAATACAGGGGAACACTGAAGCTTTCTTT. Its protein is CASSLIQGNTEAFF.

A word on this clonotype: A clone one base away is much larger, so this may be a read error. The chain couples TRBV12-3 or TRBV12-4 to TRBJ1-3, with a weak D call TRBD1 (5 bases). With 4 bases removed from V and 8 bases from J, the gap between germline ends came to 15 bases. The CDR3 runs 14 residues. This CDR3 reads CASSSWGVGDTIYF. CDR3 nucleotides: TGTGCCAGCAGTTCTTGGGGGGTCGGAGACACCATATATTTT.

This clonotype was observed at least ten times. The chain joins TRBV12-3 or TRBV12-4 to TRBJ2-1; 14 bases align to TRBD2. V shed 2 bases and J 8 bases; nucleotides not matched to a gene: 5. The length of the CDR3 is 16 residues. CDR3 in DNA: TGTGCCAGCAGTTTACCGGGACTAGCGGGAGTATATGAGCAGTTCTTC. Translated: CASSLPGLAGVYEQFF.

This clonotype was seen only a few times. The gene calls are TRBV5-1 and TRBJ2-2; 7 positions match TRBD1. The CDR3 sequence is 15 residues long. J was trimmed by 3 bases and V by 0 bases; bases with no gene match: 2. Germline CDR1 reads SGHRS; CDR2 reads YFSETQ. CDR3 sequence: CASSLEGGYTGELFF. The DNA of the CDR3 is TGCGCCAGCAGCTTGGAAGGGGGCTACACCGGGGAGCTGTTTTTT.

In its sample, this clonotype was seen many times. V and J are TRBV11-2 and TRBJ1-2; no firm D call. The germline CDR1 and CDR2 sequences are SGHAT and FQNNGV. V lost 5 bases to trimming and J lost 8 bases, with 12 bases between them. CDR3 length: 12 amino acids. CDR3 sequence reads: CASSPSGLGYTF. The CDR3 coding sequence is TGTGCCAGCAGCCCCTCGGGGTTGGGCTACACCTTC. Together with reference TRBV11-2 and TRBJ1-2, the CDR3 gives the full variable domain: EAGVAQSPRYKIIEKRQSVAFWCNPISGHATLYWYQQILGQGPKLLIQFQNNGVVDDSQLPKDRFSAERLKGVDSTLKIQPAKLEDSAVYLCASSPSGLGYTFGSGTRLTVV.